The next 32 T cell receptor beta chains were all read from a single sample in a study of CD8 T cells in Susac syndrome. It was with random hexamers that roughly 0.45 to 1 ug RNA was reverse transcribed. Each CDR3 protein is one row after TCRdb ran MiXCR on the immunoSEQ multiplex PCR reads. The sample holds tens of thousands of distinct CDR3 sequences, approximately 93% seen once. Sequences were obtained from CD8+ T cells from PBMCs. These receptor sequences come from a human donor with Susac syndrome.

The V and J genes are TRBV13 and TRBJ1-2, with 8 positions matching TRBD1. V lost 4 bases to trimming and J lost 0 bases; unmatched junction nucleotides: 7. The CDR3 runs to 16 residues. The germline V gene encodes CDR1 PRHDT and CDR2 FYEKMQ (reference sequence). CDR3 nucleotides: TGTGCCAGCAGCTCCCGGGACAGGTTAGCTAACTATGGCTACACCTTC. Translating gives CASSSRDRLANYGYTF.

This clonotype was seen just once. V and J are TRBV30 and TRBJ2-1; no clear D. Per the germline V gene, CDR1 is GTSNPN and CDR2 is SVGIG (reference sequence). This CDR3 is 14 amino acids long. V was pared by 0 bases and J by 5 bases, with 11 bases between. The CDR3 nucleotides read TGTGCCTGGAGTGTCGGCACTATACACAATGAGCAGTTCTTC. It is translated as CAWSVGTIHNEQFF.

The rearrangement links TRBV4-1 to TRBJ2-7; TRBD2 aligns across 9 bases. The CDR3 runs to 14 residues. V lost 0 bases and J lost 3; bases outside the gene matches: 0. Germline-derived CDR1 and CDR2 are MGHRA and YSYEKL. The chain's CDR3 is CASSQERGGYEQYF. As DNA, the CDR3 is TGCGCCAGCAGCCAAGAGCGGGGGGGCTACGAGCAGTACTTC.

CDR3 sequence reads: CARKGVQGGPNEQYF. The CDR3 DNA reads TGTGCCAGGAAAGGGGTACAGGGAGGTCCCAACGAGCAGTACTTC. The chain recombines TRBV21-1 with TRBJ2-7; TRBD1, as called in the table, went unchecked against the DNA. TRBV21-1 counts as a pseudogene. The CDR3 length is 15 residues.

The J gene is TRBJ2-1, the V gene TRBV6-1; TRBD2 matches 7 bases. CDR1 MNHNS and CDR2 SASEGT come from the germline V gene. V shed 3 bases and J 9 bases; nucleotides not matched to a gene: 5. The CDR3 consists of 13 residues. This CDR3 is CASSDTLAGEQFF. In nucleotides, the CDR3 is TGTGCCAGCAGTGATACATTAGCGGGTGAGCAGTTCTTC.

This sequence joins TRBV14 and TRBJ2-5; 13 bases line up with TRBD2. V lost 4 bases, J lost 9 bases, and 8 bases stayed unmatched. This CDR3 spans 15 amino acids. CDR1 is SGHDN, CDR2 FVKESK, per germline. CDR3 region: CASSLTGTSGAPQYF. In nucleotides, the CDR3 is TGTGCCAGCAGCCTAACCGGGACTAGCGGGGCTCCCCAGTACTTC.

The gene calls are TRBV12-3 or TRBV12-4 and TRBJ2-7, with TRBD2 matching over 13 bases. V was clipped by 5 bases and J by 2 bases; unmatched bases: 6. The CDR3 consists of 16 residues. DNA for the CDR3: TGTGCCAGCAGTACGCGACTAGCGGGAGGACCCTACGAGCAGTACTTC. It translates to CASSTRLAGGPYEQYF.

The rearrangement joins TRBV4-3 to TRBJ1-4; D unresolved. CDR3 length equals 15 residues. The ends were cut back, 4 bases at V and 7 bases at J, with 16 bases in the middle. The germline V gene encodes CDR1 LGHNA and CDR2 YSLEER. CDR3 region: CASSRYRAPSEKLFF. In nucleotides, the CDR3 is TGCGCCAGCAGCCGATACCGGGCCCCTAGTGAAAAACTGTTTTTT.

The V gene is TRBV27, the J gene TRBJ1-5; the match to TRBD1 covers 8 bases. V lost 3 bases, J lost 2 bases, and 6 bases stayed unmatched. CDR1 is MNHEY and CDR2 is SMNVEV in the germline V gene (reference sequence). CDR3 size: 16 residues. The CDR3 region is CASSFSGGHGNQPQHF. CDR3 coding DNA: TGTGCCAGCAGTTTTTCAGGGGGCCACGGCAATCAGCCCCAGCATTTT.

The CDR3 bases are TGTGCCAGCAGCTTGGGACAGGATAATTCACCCCTCCACTTT. This gives the protein CASSLGQDNSPLHF. This chain links TRBV5-8 with TRBJ1-6, with D tentatively TRBD1 (6 bases). The V end was cut by 0 bases, the J end by 5 bases, with 6 bases between. CDR1 and CDR2 (germline): SGHTS, YDEGEE. The CDR3 is made up of 14 amino acids.

CDR3 in DNA: TGTGCCAGCAGGACCGGACAGGGACAAACCCCCACCGGGGAGCTGTTTTTT. Translating gives CASRTGQGQTPTGELFF. The chain is built from TRBV2 and TRBJ2-2; 8 bases align to TRBD1. The CDR3 is 17 residues long. The junction had 13 bases not matched to a gene; V was cut back by 6 bases and J by 4 bases. Germline CDR1 and CDR2: SNHLY and FYNNEI.

CDR3 sequence reads: CASSAGASVWSYEQYF. The DNA for the CDR3 is TGTGCCAGCAGTGCAGGGGCGTCTGTCTGGTCCTACGAGCAGTACTTC. The chain employs TRBV2 and TRBJ2-7, with D possibly being TRBD1 (6 bases). The V gene's germline CDR1 is SNHLY and CDR2 FYNNEI. The CDR3 runs 16 residues. The ends were cut back, 4 bases at V and 1 base at J, with 17 bases in the middle.

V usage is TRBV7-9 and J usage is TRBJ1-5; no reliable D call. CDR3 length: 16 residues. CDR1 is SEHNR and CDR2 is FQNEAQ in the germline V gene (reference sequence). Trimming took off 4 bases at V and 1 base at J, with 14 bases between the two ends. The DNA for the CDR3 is TGTGCCAGCAGCTCCCTGAAGGGCCACAGCAATCAGCCCCAGCATTTT. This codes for CASSSLKGHSNQPQHF.

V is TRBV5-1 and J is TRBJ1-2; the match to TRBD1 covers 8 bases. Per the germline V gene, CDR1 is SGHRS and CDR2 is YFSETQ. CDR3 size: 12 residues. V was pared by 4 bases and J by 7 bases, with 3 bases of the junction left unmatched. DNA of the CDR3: TGCGCCAGCAGCCCTACAGGGGGTGGCTACACCTTC. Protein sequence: CASSPTGGGYTF.

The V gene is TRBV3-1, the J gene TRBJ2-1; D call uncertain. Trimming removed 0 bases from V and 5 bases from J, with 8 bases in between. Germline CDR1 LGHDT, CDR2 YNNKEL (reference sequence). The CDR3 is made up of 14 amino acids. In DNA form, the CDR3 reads TGTGCCAGCAGCCAAGATTTGGGGAACAATGAGCAGTTCTTC. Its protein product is CASSQDLGNNEQFF.

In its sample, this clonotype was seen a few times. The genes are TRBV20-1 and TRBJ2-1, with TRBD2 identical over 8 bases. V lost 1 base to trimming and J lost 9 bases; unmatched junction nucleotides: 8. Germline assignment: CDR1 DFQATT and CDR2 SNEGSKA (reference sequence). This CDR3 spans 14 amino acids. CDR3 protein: CSARAPGGSVEQFF. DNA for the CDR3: TGCAGTGCTAGAGCCCCGGGGGGGTCGGTTGAGCAGTTCTTC.

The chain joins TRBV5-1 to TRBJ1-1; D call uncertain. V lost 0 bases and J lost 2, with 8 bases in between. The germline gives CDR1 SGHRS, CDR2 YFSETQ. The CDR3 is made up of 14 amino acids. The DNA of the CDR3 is TGCGCCAGCAGCTTGGGTCAGGACAACACTGAAGCTTTCTTT. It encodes CASSLGQDNTEAFF.

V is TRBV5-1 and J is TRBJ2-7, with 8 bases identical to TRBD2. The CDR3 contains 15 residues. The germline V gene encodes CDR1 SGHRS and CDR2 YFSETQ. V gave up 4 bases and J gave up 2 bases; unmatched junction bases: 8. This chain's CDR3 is CASSTARGDPYEQYF. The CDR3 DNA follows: TGCGCCAGCAGCACGGCGCGGGGGGACCCCTACGAGCAGTACTTC.

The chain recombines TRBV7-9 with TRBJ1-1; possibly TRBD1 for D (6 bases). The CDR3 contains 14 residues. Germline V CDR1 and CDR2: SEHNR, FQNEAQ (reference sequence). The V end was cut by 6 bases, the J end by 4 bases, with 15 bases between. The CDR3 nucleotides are TGTGCCAGCAGTGTACAGGGTCCGGGCACTGAAGCTTTCTTT. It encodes CASSVQGPGTEAFF.

CDR3 sequence reads: CARSGDLTDTQYF. The CDR3 DNA reads as TGTGCCCGATCAGGGGATTTGACAGATACGCAGTATTTT. The rearrangement uses TRBV30 and TRBJ2-3, with TRBD1 as a possible D gene (6 bases). V was shortened by 8 bases and J by 3 bases, with 15 bases between the two germline ends. The CDR3 loop spans 13 amino acids. Looked up from germline, CDR1 is GTSNPN and CDR2 is SVGIG (reference sequence).

The CDR3 protein is CASSYEGTAGAFF. CDR3 nucleotides: TGTGCCAGCAGTTACGAGGGGACAGCAGGGGCTTTCTTT. The genes are TRBV6-2 or TRBV6-3 and TRBJ1-1, with 7 nucleotides matching TRBD1. This CDR3 is built from 13 residues. V lost 2 bases, J lost 11 bases, and 8 bases stayed unmatched. Germline V gene sequence: CDR1 MNHEY, CDR2 SVGEGT.

CDR3 in amino acids: CASSPSRDIIFHTF. The CDR3 DNA follows: TGTGCCAGCTCACCGTCCCGGGACATCATCTTTCACACCTTC. This chain links TRBV18 with TRBJ1-2; perhaps TRBD1 as D (6 bases). The V end lost 3 bases, the J end lost 12 bases, and 20 bases lay between the germline ends. Looked up from germline, CDR1 is KGHSH and CDR2 is LQKENI. The CDR3 runs 14 residues.

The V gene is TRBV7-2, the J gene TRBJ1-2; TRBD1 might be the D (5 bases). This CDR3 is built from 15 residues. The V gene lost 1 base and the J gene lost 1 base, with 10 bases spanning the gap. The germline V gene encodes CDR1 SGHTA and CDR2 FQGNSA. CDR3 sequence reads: CASSLVGVDNYGYTF. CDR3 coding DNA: TGTGCCAGCAGCTTAGTGGGGGTAGATAACTATGGCTACACCTTC. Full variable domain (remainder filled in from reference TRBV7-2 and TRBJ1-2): GAGVSQSPSNKVTEKGKDVELRCDPISGHTALYWYRQSLGQGLEFLIYFQGNSAPDKSGLPSDRFSAERTGGSVSTLTIQRTQQEDSAVYLCASSLVGVDNYGYTFGSGTRLTVV.

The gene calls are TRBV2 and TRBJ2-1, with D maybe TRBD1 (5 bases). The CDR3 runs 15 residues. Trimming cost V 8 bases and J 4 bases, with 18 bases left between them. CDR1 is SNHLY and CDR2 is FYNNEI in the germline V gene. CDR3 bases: TGTGCCAGCTGCTCGCAACGCAGGGCGTACAATGAGCAGTTCTTC. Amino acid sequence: CASCSQRRAYNEQFF. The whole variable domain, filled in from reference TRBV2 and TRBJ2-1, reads EPEVTQTPSHQVTQMGQEVILRCVPISNHLYFYWYRQILGQKVEFLVSFYNNEISEKSEIFDDQFSVERPDGSNFTLKIRSTKLEDSAMYFCASCSQRRAYNEQFFGPGTRLTVL.

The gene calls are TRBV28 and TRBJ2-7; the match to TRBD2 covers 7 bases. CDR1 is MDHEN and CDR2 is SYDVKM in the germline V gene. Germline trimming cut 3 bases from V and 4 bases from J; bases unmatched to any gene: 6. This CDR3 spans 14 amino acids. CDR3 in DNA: TGTGCCAGCAGTTTTTTATTAGCGGGTTACGAGCAGTACTTC. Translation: CASSFLLAGYEQYF.

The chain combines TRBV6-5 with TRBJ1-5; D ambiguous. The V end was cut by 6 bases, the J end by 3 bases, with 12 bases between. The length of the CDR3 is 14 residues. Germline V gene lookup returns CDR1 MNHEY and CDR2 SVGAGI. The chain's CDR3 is CASRLGGTNQPQHF. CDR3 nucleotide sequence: TGTGCCAGCAGGCTGGGAGGTACCAATCAGCCCCAGCATTTT.

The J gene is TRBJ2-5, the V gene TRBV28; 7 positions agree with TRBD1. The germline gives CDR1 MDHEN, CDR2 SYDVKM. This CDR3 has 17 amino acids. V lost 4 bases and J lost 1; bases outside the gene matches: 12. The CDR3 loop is CASSSDVGTAPQETQYF. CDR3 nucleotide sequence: TGTGCCAGCAGTTCAGACGTCGGGACAGCCCCCCAAGAGACCCAGTACTTC.

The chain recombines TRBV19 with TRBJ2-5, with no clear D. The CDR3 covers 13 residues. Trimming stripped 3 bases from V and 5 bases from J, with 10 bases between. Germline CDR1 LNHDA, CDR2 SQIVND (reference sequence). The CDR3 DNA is TGTGCCAGTAGTATCCGTGGAATCGAGACCCAGTACTTC. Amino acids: CASSIRGIETQYF.

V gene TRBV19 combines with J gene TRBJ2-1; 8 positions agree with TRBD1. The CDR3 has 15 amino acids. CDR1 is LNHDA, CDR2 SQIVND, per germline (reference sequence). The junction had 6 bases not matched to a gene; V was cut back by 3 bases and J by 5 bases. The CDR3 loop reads CASSIQGASHNEQFF. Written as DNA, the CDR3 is TGTGCCAGTAGTATCCAGGGGGCTTCCCACAATGAGCAGTTCTTC.

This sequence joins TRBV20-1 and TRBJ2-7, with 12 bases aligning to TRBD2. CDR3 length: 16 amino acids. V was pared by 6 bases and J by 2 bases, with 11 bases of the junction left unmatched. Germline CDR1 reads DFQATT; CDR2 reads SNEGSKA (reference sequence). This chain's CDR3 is CSAPGLAGGPPYEQYF. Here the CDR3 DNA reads TGCAGTGCCCCCGGGCTAGCGGGAGGGCCCCCCTACGAGCAGTACTTC.

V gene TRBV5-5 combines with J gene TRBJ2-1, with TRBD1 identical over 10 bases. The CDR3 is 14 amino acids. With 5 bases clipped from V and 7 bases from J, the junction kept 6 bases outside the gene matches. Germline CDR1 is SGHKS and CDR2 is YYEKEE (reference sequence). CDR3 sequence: CASREGQGRNEQFF. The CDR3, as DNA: TGTGCCAGCAGGGAGGGACAGGGGAGGAATGAGCAGTTCTTC.

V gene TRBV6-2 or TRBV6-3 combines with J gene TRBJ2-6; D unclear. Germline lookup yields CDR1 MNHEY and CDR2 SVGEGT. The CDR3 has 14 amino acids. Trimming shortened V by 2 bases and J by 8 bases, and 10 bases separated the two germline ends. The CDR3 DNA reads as TGTGCCAGCAGTTACCGTCTCTTGACCAACGTCCTGACTTTC. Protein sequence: CASSYRLLTNVLTF.